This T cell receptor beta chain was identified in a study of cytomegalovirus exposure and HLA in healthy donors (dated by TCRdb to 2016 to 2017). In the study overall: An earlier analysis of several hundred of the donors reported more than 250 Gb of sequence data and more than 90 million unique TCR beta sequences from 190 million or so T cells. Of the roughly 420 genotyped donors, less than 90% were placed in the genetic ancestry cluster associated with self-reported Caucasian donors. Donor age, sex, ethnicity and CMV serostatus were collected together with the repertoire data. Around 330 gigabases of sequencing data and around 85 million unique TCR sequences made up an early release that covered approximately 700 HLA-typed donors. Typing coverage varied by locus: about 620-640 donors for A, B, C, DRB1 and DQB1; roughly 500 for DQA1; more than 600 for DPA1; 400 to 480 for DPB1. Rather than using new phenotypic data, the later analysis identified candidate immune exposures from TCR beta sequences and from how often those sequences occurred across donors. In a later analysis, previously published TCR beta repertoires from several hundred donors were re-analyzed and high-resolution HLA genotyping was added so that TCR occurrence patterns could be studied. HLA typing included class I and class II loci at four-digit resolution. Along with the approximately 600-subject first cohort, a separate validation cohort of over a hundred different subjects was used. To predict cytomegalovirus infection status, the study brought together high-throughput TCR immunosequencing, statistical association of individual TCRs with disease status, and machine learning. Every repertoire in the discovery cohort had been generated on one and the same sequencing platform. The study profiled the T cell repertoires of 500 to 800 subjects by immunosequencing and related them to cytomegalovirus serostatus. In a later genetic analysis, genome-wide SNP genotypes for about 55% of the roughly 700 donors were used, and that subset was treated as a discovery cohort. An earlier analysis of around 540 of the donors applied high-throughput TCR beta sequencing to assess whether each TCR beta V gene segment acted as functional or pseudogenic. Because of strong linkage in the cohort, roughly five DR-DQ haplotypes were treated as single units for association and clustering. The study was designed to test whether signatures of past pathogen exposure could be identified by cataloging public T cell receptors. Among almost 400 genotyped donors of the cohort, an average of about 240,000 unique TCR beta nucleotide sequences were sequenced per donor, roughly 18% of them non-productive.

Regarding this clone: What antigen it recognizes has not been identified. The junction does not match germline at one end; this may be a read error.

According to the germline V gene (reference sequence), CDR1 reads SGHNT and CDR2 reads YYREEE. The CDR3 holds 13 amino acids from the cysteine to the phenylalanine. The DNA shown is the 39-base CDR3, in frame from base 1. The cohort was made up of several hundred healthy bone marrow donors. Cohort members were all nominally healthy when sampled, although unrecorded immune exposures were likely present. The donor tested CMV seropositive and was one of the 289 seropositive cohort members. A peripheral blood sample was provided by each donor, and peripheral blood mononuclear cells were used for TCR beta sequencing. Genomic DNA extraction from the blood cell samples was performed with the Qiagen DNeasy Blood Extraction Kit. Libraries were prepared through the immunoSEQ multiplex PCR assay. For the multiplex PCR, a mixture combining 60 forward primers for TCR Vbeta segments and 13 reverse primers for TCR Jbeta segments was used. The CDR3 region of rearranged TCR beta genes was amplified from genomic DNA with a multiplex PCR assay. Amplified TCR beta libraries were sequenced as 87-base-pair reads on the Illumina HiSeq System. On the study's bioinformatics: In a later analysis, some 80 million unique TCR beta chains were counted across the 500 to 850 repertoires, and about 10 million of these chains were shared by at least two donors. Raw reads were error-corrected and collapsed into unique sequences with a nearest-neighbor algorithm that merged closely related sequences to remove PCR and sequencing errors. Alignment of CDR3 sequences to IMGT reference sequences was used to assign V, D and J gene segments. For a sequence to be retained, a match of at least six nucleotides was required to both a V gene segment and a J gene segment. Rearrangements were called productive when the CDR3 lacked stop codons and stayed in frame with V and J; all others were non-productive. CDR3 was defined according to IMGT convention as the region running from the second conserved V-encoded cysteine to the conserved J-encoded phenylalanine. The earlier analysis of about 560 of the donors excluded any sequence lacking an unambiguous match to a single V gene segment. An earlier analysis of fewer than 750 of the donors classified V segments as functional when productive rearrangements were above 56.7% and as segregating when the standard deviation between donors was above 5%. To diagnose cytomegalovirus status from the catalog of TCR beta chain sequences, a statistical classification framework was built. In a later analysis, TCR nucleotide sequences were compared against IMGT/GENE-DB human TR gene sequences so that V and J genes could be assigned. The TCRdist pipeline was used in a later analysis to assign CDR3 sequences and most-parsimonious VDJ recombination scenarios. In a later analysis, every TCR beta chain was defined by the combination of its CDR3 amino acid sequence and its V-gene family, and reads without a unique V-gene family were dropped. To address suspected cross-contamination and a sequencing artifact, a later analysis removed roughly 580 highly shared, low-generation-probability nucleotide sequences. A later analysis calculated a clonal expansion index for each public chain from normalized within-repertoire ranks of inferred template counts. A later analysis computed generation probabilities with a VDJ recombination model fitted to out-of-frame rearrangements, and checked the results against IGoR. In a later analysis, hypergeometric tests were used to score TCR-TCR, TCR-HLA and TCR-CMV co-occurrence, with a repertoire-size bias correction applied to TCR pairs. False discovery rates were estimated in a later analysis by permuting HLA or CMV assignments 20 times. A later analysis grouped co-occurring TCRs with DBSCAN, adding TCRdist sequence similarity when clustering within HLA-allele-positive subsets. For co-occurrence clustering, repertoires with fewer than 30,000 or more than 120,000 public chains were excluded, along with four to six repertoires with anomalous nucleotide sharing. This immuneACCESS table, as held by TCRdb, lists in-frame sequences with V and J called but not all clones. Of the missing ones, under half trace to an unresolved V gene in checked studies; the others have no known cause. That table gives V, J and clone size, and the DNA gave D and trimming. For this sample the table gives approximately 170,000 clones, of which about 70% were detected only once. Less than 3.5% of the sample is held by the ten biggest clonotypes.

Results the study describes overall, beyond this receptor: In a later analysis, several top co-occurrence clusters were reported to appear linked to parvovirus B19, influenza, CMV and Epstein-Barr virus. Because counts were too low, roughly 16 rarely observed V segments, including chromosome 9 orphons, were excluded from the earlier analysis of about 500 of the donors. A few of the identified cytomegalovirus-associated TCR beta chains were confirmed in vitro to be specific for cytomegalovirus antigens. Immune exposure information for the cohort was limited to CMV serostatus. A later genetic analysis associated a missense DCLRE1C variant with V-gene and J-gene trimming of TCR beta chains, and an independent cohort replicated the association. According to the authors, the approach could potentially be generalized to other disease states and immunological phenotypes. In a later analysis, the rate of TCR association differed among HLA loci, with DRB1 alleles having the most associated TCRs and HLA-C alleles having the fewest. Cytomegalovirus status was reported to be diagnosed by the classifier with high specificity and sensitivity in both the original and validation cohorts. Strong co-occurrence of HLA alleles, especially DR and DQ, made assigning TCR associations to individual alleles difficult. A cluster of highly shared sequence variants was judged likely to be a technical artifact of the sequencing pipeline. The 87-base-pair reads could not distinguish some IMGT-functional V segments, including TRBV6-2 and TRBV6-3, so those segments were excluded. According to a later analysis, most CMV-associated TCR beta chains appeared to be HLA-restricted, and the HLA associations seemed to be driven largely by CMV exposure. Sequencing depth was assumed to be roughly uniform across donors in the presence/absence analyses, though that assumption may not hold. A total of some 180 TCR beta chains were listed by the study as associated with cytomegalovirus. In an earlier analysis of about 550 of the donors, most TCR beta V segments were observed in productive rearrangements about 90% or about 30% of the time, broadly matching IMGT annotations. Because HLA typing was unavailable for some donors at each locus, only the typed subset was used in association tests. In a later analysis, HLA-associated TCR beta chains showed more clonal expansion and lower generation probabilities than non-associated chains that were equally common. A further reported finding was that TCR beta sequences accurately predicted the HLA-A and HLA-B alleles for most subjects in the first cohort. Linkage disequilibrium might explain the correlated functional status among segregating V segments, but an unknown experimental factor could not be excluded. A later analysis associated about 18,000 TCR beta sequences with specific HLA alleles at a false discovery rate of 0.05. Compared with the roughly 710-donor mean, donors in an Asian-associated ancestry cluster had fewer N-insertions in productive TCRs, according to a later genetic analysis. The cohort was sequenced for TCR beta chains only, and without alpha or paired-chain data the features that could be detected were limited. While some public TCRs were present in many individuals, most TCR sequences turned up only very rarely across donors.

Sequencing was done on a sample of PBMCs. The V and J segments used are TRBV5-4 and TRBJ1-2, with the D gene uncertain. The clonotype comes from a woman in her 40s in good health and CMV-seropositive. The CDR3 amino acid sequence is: CASSLTENYGYPF. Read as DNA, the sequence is TGTGCCAGCAGCTTGACGGAAAACTATGGCTACCCCTTC.